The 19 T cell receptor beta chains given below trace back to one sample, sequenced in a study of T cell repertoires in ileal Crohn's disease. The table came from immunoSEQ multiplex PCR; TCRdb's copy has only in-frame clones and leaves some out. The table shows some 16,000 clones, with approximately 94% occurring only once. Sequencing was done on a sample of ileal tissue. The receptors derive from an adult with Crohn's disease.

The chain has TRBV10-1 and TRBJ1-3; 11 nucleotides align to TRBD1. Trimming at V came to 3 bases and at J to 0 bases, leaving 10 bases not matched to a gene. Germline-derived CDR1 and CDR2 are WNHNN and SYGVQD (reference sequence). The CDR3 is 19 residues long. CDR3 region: CASSDGHSGTGGSGNTIYF. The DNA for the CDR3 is TGCGCCAGCAGTGATGGCCACTCCGGGACAGGGGGCTCTGGAAACACCATATATTTT.

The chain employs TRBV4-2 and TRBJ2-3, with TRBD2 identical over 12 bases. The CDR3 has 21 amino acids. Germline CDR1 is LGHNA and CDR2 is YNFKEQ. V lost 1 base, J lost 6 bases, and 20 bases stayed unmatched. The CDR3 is CASSQVIPASGGAVVRDTQYF. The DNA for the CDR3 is TGTGCCAGCAGCCAAGTCATTCCTGCTAGCGGGGGGGCCGTGGTTCGGGATACGCAGTATTTT.

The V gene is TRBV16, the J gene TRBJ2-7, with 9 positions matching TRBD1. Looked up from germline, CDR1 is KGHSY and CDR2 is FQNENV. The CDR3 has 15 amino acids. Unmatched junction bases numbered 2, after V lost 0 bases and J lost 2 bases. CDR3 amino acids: CASSQSTGGPYEQYF. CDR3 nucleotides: TGTGCCAGCAGCCAATCGACAGGGGGACCCTACGAGCAGTACTTC.

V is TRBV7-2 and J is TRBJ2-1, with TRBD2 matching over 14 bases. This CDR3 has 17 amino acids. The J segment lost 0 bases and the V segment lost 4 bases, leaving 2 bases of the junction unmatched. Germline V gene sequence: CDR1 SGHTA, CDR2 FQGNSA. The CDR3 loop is CASSSGTSGGSYNEQFF. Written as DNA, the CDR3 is TGTGCCAGCAGCTCGGGGACTAGCGGGGGCTCCTACAATGAGCAGTTCTTC.

DNA for the CDR3: TGCGCCAGCAGCCCGGCGACAGGGAAGGAGGACTATGGCTACACCTTC. It translates to CASSPATGKEDYGYTF. The rearrangement links TRBV5-1 to TRBJ1-2; TRBD1 matches at 7 bases. The CDR3 spans 16 residues. After removal of 4 bases from V and 3 bases from J, the junction contained 12 bases not matched to a gene. CDR1 is SGHRS, CDR2 YFSETQ, per germline.

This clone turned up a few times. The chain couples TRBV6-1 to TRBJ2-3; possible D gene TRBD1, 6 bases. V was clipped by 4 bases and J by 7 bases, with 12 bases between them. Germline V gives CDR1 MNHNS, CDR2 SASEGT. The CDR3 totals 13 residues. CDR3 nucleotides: TGTGCCAGCAGTGCCGAAGGGGGTAATACGCAGTATTTT. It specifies CASSAEGGNTQYF.

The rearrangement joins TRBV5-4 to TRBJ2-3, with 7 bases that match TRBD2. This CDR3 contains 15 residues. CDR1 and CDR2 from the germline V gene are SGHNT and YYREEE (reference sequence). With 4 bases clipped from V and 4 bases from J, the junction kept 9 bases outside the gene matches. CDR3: CASSPRPGGSDTQYF. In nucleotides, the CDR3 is TGTGCCAGCAGCCCTAGGCCCGGGGGGTCAGATACGCAGTATTTT.

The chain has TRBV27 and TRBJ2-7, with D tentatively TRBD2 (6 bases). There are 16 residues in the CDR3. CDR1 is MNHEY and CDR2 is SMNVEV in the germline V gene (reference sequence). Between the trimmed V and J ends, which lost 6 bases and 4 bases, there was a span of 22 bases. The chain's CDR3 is CASSSGPGTQPYEQYF. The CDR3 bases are TGTGCCAGCAGCTCGGGCCCAGGGACTCAACCTTACGAGCAGTACTTC.

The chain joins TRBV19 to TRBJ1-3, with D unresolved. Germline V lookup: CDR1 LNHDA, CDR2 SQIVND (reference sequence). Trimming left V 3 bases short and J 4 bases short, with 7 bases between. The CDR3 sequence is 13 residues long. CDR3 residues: CASSMREGNTIYF. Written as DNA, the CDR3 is TGTGCCAGTAGTATGAGGGAGGGAAACACCATATATTTT.

CDR3 sequence: CASSLSQGYGYTF. CDR3 in DNA: TGTGCCAGCAGTTTATCTCAGGGCTATGGCTACACCTTC. This chain uses TRBV27 with TRBJ1-2; weak D call: TRBD1 (5 bases). Looked up from germline, CDR1 is MNHEY and CDR2 is SMNVEV (reference sequence). The length of the CDR3 is 13 residues. Trimming took 0 bases from V and 4 from J, leaving 6 bases between them.

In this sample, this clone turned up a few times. As DNA, the CDR3 is TGTGCCATCAGTGAGTCGGGACAGTCCAATCAGCCCCAGCATTTT. Translated, it gives CAISESGQSNQPQHF. The rearrangement uses TRBV10-3 and TRBJ1-5; TRBD1 matches 7 bases. This CDR3 contains 15 residues. Trimming at V came to 0 bases and at J to 3 bases, leaving 2 bases not matched to a gene. Germline V lookup: CDR1 ENHRY, CDR2 SYGVKD.

The CDR3 loop is CASGLATRDTQYF. CDR3 nucleotide sequence: TGTGCTAGTGGTTTGGCAACCCGGGATACGCAGTATTTT. The chain combines TRBV12-5 with TRBJ2-3, with D unclear. The CDR3 has 13 amino acids. CDR1 LGHNT and CDR2 FRNRAP come from the germline V gene. Trimming pared 1 base from V and 6 bases from J, leaving 8 bases between. Combining the CDR3 with reference TRBV12-5 and TRBJ2-3 gives the whole variable domain DARVTQTPRHKVTEMGQEVTMRCQPILGHNTVFWYRQTMMQGLELLAYFRNRAPLDDSGMPKDRFSAEMPDATLATLKIQPSEPRDSAVYFCASGLATRDTQYFGPGTRLTVL.

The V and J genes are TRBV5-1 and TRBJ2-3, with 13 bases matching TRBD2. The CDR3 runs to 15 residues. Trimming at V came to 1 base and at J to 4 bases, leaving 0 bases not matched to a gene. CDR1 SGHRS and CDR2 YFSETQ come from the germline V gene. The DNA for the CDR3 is TGCGCCAGCAGCTTGACTAGCGGGGGGGCAGATACGCAGTATTTT. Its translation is CASSLTSGGADTQYF.

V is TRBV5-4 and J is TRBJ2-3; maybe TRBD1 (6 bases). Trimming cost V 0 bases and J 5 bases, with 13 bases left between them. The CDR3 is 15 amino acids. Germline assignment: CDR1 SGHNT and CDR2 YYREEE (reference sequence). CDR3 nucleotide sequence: TGTGCCAGCAGCTTGGACAGGGCGGCGGGAGATACGCAGTATTTT. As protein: CASSLDRAAGDTQYF.

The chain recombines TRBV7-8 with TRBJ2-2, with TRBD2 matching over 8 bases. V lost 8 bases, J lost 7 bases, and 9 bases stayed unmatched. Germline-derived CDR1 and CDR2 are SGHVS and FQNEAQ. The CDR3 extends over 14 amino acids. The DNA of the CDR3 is TGTGCCAGCCGTACGGGGGGGCAAATCGGGGAGCTGTTTTTT. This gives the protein CASRTGGQIGELFF.

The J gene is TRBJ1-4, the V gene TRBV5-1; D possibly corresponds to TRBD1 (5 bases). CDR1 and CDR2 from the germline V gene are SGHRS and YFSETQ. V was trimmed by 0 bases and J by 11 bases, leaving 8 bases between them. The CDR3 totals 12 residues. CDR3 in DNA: TGCGCCAGCAGCTTGGAGGCAGGGAAACTGTTTTTT. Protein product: CASSLEAGKLFF.

The CDR3, as DNA: TGTGCCAGCAGCGTAGCTCAGGCGAACACCGGGGAGCTGTTTTTT. It codes for CASSVAQANTGELFF. The V gene is TRBV9, the J gene TRBJ2-2; D gene unclear. CDR3 size: 15 residues. Deletions cut 0 bases from V and 0 bases from J, with 6 bases between. Germline-derived CDR1 and CDR2 are SGDLS and YYNGEE.

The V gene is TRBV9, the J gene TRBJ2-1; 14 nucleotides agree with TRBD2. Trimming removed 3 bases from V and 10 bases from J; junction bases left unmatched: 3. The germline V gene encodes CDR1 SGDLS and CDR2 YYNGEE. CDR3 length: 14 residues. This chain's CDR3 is CASSDWTSGGEQFF. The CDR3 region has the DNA TGTGCCAGCAGCGATTGGACTAGCGGGGGGGAGCAGTTCTTC.

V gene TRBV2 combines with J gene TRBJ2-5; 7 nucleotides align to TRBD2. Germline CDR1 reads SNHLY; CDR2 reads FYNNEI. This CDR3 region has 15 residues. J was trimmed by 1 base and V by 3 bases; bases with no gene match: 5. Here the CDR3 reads CASSDLTSSQETQYF. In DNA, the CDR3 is TGTGCCAGCAGTGACCTGACTAGCAGCCAAGAGACCCAGTACTTC.